These T cell receptor beta chains were read from a single sample in a study of regulatory T cells in long-lasting Graves disease. TCRdb re-analysed the multiplex PCR reads in MiXCR, keeping a single row per CDR3 protein. The top ten clones hold roughly 15% of a sample with around 460,000 distinct CDR3 sequences, 14% of them seen once. The data also belong to a second study, concerning T cells in Graves' hyperthyroidism and ophthalmopathy.

The material sequenced was peripheral blood mononuclear cells (PBMCs), taken at new diagnosis, from a patient treated with antithyroid drugs. The receptors derive from a woman between 45 and 60 years old with Graves disease. The conserved cysteine and the conserved F or W are not part of the CDR3 here. The order of the fields is V gene, J gene, CDR3 protein.

TRBV7-9	TRBJ2-5	ASSAQGQETQY
TRBV3-1	TRBJ1-6	ASSPRDVGSPLH
TRBV9	TRBJ1-5	ASSVEGGGQPQH
TRBV28	TRBJ2-1	ASSLIDVRDSYNEQF
TRBV20-1	TRBJ2-1	SARDPTGTSGKFAYNEQF
TRBV7-8	TRBJ2-3	ASRTRTGTGDTQY
TRBV30	TRBJ2-5	AWSAGQYQETQY
TRBV14	TRBJ2-2	ASRPSGSWTGELF
TRBV6-2/TRBV6-3	TRBJ2-3	ASSPGEAQY
TRBV6-2/TRBV6-3	TRBJ2-7	ASSYSIIASGTPEQY
TRBV2	TRBJ1-2	ASSQWTGPQGYA
TRBV2	TRBJ1-6	ASSGRGMSPLH
TRBV29-1	TRBJ2-2	SVGTGSAGELF
TRBV30	TRBJ1-1	AGPGVTEAF
TRBV28	TRBJ2-3	ASLGTPTTDTQY
TRBV10-3	TRBJ2-3	AIGGRASDTQY
TRBV12-3/TRBV12-4	TRBJ2-2	ASSLFKMNTGELF
TRBV6-1	TRBJ2-1	ASSLAGDFYNEQF
TRBV6-1	TRBJ1-1	ASSQTTGTWVNTEAF
TRBV28	TRBJ2-7	ASTKLAPSSYEQY
TRBV7-9	TRBJ2-1	ASSLNRFPKNNEQF
TRBV28	TRBJ1-5	ASSVTNRGNQPQH
TRBV28	TRBJ2-1	ASSLIPYNEQF
TRBV3-1	TRBJ1-5	ASPRDSNQPQH
TRBV6-1	TRBJ2-5	ASREQGLQY
TRBV18	TRBJ2-1	ASSPPIALAGYGEQF
TRBV7-2	TRBJ1-2	ASSLGAAFYGYT
TRBV10-3	TRBJ1-2	AISEVLIASLQSNYGYT
TRBV30	TRBJ2-5	AWSHQTQY
TRBV6-1	TRBJ1-6	ASNIDRANSPLH
TRBV28	TRBJ2-3	ASSLLGLDTQY
TRBV18	TRBJ2-5	ASSPGQEQETQY
TRBV2	TRBJ1-1	ASSEKRWSEVTEAF
TRBV24-1	TRBJ2-2	ATSLGTSGRNTGELF
TRBV24-1	TRBJ2-1	ATSARGGLAGANEQF
TRBV2	.	ASSARGKETQY
TRBV11-2	TRBJ2-2	ASSLGSAGGLDTGELF
TRBV14	TRBJ2-3	ASSQGLRTGYTDTQY
TRBV5-1	TRBJ2-5	ASSFGQSQETQY
TRBV6-5	TRBJ1-5	ASSYFGTGLYDQPQH
TRBV18	TRBJ2-2	ASSPRRGDTGELF
TRBV5-8	TRBJ2-7	ASSLTGYSYEQY
TRBV28	TRBJ1-1	ASTLGVGDTLNTEAF
TRBV18	TRBJ1-3	ASSPRTGADSGNTIY
TRBV12-3/TRBV12-4	TRBJ1-5	ASSQTDRNQPQH
TRBV6-1	TRBJ2-1	ASRSGLAGSSYNEQF
TRBV6-1	TRBJ2-1	ASRTRGYNEQF